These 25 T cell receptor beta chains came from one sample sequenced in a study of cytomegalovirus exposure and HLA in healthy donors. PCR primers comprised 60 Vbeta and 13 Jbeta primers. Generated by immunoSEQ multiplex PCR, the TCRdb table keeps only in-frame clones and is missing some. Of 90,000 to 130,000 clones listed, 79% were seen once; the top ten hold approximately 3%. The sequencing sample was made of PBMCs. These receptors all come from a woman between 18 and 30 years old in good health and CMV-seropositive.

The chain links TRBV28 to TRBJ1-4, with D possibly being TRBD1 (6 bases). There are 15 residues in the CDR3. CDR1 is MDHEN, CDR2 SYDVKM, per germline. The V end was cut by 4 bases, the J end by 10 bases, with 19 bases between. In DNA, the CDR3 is TGTGCCAGCAGTTCGTTACAGGGAGAATTCGGAAAACTGTTTTTT. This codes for CASSSLQGEFGKLFF.

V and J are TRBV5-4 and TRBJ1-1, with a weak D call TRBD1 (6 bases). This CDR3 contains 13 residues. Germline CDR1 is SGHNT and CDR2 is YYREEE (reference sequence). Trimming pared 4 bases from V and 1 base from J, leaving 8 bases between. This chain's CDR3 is CASSQGQNTEAFF. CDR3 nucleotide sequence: TGTGCCAGCAGCCAGGGGCAGAACACTGAAGCTTTCTTT.

The CDR3 region has the DNA TGTGCCAGCAGCTCTGGTGGGGCAATCCAAGAGACCCAGTACTTC. Translating gives CASSSGGAIQETQYF. The rearrangement links TRBV9 to TRBJ2-5; weak D call: TRBD1 (5 bases). Germline lookup yields CDR1 SGDLS and CDR2 YYNGEE. The CDR3 spans 15 residues. Trimming shortened V by 4 bases and J by 1 base, and 14 bases separated the two germline ends. Based on the CDR3 plus reference TRBV9 and TRBJ2-5, the full variable domain is DSGVTQTPKHLITATGQRVTLRCSPRSGDLSVYWYQQSLDQGLQFLIQYYNGEERAKGNILERFSAQQFPDLHSELNLSSLELGDSALYFCASSSGGAIQETQYFGPGTRLLVL.

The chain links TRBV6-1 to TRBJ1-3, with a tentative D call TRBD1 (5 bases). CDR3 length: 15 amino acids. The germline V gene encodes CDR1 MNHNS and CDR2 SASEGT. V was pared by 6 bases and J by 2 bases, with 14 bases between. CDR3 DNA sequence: TGTGCCAGCAGCTTGACAGTAGAAACTGGAAACACCATATATTTT. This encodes CASSLTVETGNTIYF.

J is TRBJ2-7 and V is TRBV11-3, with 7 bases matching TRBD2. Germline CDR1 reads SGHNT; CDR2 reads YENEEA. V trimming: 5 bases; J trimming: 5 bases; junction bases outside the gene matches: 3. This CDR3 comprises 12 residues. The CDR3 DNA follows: TGTGCCAGCAGCGCGGCGGGAGACGAGCAGTACTTC. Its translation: CASSAAGDEQYF.

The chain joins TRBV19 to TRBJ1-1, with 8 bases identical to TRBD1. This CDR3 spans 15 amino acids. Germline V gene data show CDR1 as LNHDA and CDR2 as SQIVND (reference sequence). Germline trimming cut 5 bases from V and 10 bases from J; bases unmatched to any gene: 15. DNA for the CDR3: TGTGCCAGTAGTCAAGGGGGACAGGAGGGACGAGGAGCTTTCTTT. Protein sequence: CASSQGGQEGRGAFF.

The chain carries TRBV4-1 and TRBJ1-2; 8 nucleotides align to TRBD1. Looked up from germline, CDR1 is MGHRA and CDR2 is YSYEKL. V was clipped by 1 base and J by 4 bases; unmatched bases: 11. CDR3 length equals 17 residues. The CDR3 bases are TGCGCCAGCAGCCAAGTCCTCTGGACAGGGCTTAGCTATGGCTACACCTTC. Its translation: CASSQVLWTGLSYGYTF.

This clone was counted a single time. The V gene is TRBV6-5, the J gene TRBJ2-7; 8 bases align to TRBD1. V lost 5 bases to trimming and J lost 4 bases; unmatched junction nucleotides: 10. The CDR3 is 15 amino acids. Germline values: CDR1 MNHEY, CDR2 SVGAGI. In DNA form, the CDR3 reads TGTGCCAGCAGTCATGGGACAGGACACAAGTACGAGCAGTACTTC. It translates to CASSHGTGHKYEQYF.

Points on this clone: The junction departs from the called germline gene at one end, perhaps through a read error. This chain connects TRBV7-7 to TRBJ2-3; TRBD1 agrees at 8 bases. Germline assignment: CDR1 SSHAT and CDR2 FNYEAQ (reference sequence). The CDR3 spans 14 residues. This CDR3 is CASSLGTGLDTQYF. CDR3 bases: TGTGCTAGCAGCCTCGGGACAGGTTTGGATACGCAGTATTTT. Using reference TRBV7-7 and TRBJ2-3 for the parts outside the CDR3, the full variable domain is GAGVSQSPRYKVTKRGQDVTLRCDPISSHATLYWYQQALGQGPEFLTYFNYEAQPDKSGLPSDRFSAERPEGSISTLTIQRTEQRDSAMYRCASSLGTGLDTQYFGPGTRLTVL.

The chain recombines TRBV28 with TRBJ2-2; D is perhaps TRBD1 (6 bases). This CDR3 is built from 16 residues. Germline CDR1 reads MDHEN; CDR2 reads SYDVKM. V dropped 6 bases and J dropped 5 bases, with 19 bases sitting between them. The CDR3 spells CASSYIVAGETGELFF. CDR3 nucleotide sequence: TGTGCCAGCAGCTATATCGTGGCAGGGGAAACCGGGGAGCTGTTTTTT.

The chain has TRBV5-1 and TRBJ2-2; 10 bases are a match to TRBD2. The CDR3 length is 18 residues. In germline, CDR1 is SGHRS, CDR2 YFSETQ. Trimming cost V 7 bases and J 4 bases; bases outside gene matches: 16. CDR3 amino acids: CASDGSSGRGSGTGELFF. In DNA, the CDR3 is TGCGCCAGCGACGGGTCTAGCGGGAGAGGATCGGGCACCGGGGAGCTGTTTTTT.

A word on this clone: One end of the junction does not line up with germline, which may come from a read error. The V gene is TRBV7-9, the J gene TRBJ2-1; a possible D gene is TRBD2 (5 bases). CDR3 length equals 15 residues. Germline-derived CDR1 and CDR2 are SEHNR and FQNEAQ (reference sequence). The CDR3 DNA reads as TGTTCCAGCAGCCCCCTCCGAGGGCCGTCAGATGAGCAGTTCTTC. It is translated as CSSSPLRGPSDEQFF.

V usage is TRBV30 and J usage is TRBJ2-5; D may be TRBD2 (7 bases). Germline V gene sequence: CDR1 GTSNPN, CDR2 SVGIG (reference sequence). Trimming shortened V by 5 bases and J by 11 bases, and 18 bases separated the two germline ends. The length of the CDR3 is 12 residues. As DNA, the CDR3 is TGTGCCTGGCAACCGCGGGGGCCACCACAGTACTTC. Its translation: CAWQPRGPPQYF.

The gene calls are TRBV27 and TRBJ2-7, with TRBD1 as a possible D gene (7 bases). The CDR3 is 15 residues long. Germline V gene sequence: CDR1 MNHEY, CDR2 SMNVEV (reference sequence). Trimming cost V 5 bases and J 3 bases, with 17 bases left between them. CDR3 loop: CASSPIRGTDYEQYF. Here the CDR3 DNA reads TGTGCCAGCAGTCCAATACGGGGGACAGACTACGAGCAGTACTTC.

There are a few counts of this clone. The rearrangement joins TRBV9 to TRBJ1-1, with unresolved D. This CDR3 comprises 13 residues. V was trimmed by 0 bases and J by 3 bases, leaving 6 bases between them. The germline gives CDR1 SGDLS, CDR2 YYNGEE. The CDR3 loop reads CASSVGLDTEAFF. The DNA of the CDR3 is TGTGCCAGCAGCGTAGGACTCGACACTGAAGCTTTCTTT.

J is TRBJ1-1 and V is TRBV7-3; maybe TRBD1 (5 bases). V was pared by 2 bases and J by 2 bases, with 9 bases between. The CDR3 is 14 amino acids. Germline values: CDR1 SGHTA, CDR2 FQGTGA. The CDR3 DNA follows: TGTGCCAGCAGCTTAGTGGGGCTTAACACTGAAGCTTTCTTT. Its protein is CASSLVGLNTEAFF. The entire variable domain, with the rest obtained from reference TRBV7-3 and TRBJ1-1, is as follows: GAGVSQTPSNKVTEKGKYVELRCDPISGHTALYWYRQSLGQGPEFLIYFQGTGAADDSGLPNDRFFAVRPEGSVSTLKIQRTERGDSAVYLCASSLVGLNTEAFFGQGTRLTVV.

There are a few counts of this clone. The CDR3 protein is CASSIRAGFNNEQFF. The CDR3, as DNA: TGTGCCAGTAGTATAAGAGCGGGCTTTAATAATGAGCAGTTCTTC. This chain links TRBV19 with TRBJ2-1; D is possibly TRBD2 (6 bases). CDR1 and CDR2 from the germline V gene are LNHDA and SQIVND (reference sequence). Trimming pared 2 bases from V and 7 bases from J, leaving 15 bases between. The CDR3 totals 15 residues.

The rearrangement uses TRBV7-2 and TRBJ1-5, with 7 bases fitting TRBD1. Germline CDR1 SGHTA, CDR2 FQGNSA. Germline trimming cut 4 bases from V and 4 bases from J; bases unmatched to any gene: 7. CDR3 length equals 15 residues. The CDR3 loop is CASSSGQVGNQPQHF. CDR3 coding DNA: TGTGCCAGCAGCTCCGGACAGGTTGGAAATCAGCCCCAGCATTTT.

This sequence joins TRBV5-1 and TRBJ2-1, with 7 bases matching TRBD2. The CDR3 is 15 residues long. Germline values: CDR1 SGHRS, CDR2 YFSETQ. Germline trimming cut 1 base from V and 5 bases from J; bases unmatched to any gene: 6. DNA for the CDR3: TGCGCCAGCAGCTTGAGAGGGAGGGGTGACAATGAGCAGTTCTTC. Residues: CASSLRGRGDNEQFF. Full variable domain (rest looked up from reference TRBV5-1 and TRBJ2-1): KAGVTQTPRYLIKTRGQQVTLSCSPISGHRSVSWYQQTPGQGLQFLFEYFSETQRNKGNFPGRFSGRQFSNSRSEMNVSTLELGDSALYLCASSLRGRGDNEQFFGPGTRLTVL.

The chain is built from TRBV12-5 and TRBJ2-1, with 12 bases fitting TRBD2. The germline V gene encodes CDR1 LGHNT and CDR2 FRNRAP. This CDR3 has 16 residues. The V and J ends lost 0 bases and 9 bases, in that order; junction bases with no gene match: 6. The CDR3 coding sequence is TGTGCTAGTGGTTTGGTTCGACTAGCGGGAGAATGTGAGCAGTTCTTC. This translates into CASGLVRLAGECEQFF.

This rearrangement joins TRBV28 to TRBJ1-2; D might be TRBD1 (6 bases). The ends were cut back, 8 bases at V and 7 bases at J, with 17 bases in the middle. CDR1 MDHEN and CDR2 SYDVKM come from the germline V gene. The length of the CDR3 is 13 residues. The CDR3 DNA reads TGTGCCAGCGGTTCCACGGGGGGCTCTGGCTACACCTTC. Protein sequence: CASGSTGGSGYTF.

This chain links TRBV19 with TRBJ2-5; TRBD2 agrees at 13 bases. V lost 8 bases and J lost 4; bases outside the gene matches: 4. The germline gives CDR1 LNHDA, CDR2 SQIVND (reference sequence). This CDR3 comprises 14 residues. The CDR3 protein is CASQRTSGRETQYF. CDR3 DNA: TGTGCCAGTCAAAGGACTAGCGGGAGAGAGACCCAGTACTTC.

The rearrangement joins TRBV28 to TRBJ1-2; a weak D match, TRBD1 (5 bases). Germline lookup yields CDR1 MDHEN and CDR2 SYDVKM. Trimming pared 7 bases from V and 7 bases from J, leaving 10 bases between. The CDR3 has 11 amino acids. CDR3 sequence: CASTVGGGYTF. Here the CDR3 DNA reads TGTGCCAGCACCGTGGGGGGTGGCTACACCTTC.

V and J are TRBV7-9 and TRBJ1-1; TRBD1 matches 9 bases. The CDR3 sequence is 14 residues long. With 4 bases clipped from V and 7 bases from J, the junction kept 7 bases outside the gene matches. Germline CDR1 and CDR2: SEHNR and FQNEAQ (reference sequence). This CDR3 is CASSSNRDRDEAFF. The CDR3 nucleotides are TGTGCCAGCAGCTCGAATCGGGACAGGGATGAAGCTTTCTTT.

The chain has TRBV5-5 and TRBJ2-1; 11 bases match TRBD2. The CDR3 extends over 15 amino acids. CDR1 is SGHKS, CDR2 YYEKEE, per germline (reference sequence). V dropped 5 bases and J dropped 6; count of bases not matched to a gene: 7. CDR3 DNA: TGTGCCAGCAGGGTACTAGCGGGAGTAGGCAATGAGCAGTTCTTC. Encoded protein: CASRVLAGVGNEQFF.